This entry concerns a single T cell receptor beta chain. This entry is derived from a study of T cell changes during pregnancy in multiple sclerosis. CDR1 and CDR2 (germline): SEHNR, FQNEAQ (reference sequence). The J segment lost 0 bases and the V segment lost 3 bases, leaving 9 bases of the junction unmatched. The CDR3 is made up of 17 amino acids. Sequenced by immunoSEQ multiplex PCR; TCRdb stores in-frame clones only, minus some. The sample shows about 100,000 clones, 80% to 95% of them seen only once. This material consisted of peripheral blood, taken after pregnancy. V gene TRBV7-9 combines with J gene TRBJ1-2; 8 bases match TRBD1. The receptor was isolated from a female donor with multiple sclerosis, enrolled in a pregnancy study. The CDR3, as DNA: TGTGCCAGCAGCTTTACGAGGGACAGGAGGTCTAACTATGGCTACACCTTC. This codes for CASSFTRDRRSNYGYTF.